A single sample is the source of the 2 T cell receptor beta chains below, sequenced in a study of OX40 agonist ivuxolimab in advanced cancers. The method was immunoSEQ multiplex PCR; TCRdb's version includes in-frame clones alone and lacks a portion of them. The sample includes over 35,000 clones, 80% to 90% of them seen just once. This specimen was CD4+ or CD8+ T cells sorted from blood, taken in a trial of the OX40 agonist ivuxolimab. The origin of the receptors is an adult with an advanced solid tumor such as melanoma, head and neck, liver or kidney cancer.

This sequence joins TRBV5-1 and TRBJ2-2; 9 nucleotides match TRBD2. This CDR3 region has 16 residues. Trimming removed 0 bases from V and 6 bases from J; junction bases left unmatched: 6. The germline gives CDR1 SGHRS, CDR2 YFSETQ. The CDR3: CASSLEASGASGELFF. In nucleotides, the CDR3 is TGCGCCAGCAGCTTGGAGGCTAGCGGGGCCTCCGGGGAGCTGTTTTTT.

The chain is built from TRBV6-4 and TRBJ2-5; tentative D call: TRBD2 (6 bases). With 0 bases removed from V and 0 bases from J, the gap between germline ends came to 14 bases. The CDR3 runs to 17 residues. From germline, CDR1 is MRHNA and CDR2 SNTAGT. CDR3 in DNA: TGTGCCAGCAGTGACTCTGAACAGACGGGGGACCAAGAGACCCAGTACTTC. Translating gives CASSDSEQTGDQETQYF.